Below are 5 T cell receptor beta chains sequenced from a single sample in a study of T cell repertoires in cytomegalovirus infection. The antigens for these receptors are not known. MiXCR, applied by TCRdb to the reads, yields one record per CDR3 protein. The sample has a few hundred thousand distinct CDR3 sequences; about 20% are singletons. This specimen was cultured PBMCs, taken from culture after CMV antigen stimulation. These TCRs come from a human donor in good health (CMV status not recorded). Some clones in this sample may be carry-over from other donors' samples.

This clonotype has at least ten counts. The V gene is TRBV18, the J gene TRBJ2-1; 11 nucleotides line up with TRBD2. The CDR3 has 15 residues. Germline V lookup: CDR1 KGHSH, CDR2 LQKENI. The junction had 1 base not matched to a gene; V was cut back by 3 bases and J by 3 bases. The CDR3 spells CASSPGLADYNEQFF. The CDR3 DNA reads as TGTGCCAGCTCACCGGGACTAGCGGACTACAATGAGCAGTTCTTC.

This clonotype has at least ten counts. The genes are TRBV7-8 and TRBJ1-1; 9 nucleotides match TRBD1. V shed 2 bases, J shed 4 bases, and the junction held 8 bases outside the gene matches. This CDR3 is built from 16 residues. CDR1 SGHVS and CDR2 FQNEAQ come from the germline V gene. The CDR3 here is CASSLKRTGVATEAFF. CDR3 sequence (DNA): TGTGCCAGCAGCTTAAAACGGACAGGGGTTGCCACTGAAGCTTTCTTT.

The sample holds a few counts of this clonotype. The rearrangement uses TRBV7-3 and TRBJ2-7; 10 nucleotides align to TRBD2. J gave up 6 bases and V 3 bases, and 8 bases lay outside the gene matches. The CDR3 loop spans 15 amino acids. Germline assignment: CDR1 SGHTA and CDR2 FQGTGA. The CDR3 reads CASSFEAGGHPEQYF. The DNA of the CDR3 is TGTGCCAGCAGCTTTGAAGCGGGAGGGCATCCCGAGCAGTACTTC. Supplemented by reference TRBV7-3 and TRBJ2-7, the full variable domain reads GAGVSQTPSNKVTEKGKYVELRCDPISGHTALYWYRQSLGQGPEFLIYFQGTGAADDSGLPNDRFFAVRPEGSVSTLKIQRTERGDSAVYLCASSFEAGGHPEQYFGPGTRLTVT.

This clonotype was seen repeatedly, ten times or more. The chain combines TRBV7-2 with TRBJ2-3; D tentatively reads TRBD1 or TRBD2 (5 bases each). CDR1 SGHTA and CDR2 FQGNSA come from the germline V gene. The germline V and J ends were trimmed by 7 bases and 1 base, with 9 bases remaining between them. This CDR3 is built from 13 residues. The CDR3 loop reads CASIRGGTDTQYF. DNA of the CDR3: TGTGCCAGCATCCGAGGGGGCACAGATACGCAGTATTTT.

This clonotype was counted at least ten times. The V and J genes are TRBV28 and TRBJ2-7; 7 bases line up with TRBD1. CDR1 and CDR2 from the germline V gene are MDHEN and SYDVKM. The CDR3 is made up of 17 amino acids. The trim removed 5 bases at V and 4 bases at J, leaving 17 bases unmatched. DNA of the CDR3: TGTGCCAGCAGTCCTTGGGACAGTCTTACGTTGTTGTACGAGCAGTACTTC. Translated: CASSPWDSLTLLYEQYF.